This TCR beta chain was captured in a study of cytomegalovirus exposure and HLA in healthy donors (dated by TCRdb to the late 2010s). Broadly, across the study: An earlier analysis of several hundred of the donors reported 276 Gb of sequence data and around 100 million unique TCR beta sequences obtained from about 170 million T cells. An early release that covered about 640 HLA-typed donors contained about 300 gigabases of sequencing data and tens of millions of unique TCR sequences. Of the approximately 400 genotyped donors, about 80% fell in the genetic ancestry cluster associated with self-reported Caucasian donors. The aim of the study was to test whether cataloging public T cell receptors could identify signatures of past pathogen exposure. The study used immunosequencing to profile the T cell repertoires of hundreds of subjects and linked those repertoires to cytomegalovirus serostatus. In addition to the first cohort of approximately 650 subjects, a separate validation cohort of some 120 different subjects was used. The study combined high-throughput TCR immunosequencing, statistical association of individual TCRs with disease status, and machine learning to predict cytomegalovirus infection status. A later analysis re-examined previously published TCR beta repertoires from roughly 720 donors and added high-resolution HLA genotyping to investigate patterns of TCR occurrence. The later analysis used no new phenotypic data to find candidate immune exposures, relying instead on TCR beta sequences and their occurrence across donors. In an earlier analysis of about 590 of the donors, high-throughput TCR beta sequencing was used to judge whether each TCR beta V gene segment behaved as functional or pseudogenic. Donor age, sex, ethnicity and CMV serostatus were collected together with the repertoire data. A later genetic analysis took genome-wide SNP genotypes for about 55% of the 666 donors and used that subset as a discovery cohort. Every discovery cohort repertoire had been produced on one sequencing platform. Class I and class II HLA loci were covered by the typing at four-digit resolution. The number of donors typed differed by locus, with 629-630 for A, B, C, DRB1 and DQB1, approximately 500 for DQA1, 600 to 610 for DPA1, and some 440 for DPB1. A few DR-DQ haplotypes were treated as single units for association and clustering because of strong linkage in the cohort. Among a few hundred genotyped donors of the cohort, an average of approximately 230,000 unique TCR beta nucleotide sequences were sequenced per donor, 15% to 20% of them non-productive. Overall results and qualifications from the work: Only TCR beta chains were sequenced in this cohort, and the absence of alpha or paired-chain data limited detectable features. Compared with equally common non-associated chains, HLA-associated TCR beta chains in a later analysis were more clonally expanded and had lower generation probabilities. A later genetic analysis associated a missense DCLRE1C variant with V-gene and J-gene trimming of TCR beta chains, and an independent cohort replicated the association. Linkage disequilibrium might explain the correlated functional status among segregating V segments, but an unknown experimental factor could not be excluded. Around 16 rarely observed V segments, including chromosome 9 orphons, were excluded from the earlier analysis of a few hundred of the donors because counts were too low. A later genetic analysis reported fewer N-insertions in productive TCRs among donors in an Asian-associated ancestry cluster than the roughly 700-donor mean. Some IMGT-functional V segments, including TRBV6-2 and TRBV6-3, could not be told apart with the 87-base-pair reads, so those segments were excluded. According to the authors, the approach could potentially be generalized to other disease states and immunological phenotypes. A later analysis associated 16,951 TCR beta sequences with specific HLA alleles at a false discovery rate of 0.05. Roughly uniform sequencing depth across donors was assumed in presence/absence analyses, although this assumption may not hold. A group of highly shared sequence variants was considered likely to be a technical artifact of the sequencing pipeline. In vitro tests confirmed that three of the cytomegalovirus-associated TCR beta chains recognize cytomegalovirus antigens. In both the original and validation cohorts, the classifier was reported to diagnose cytomegalovirus status with high specificity and sensitivity. Most TCR sequences were seen in very few donors, while some public TCRs were found in many individuals. The study gave a list of 150 to 200 TCR beta chains associated with cytomegalovirus. An earlier analysis of 587 of the donors showed that most TCR beta V segments appeared in productive rearrangements either about 87% or about 30% of the time, which broadly matched IMGT annotations. A later analysis found that most CMV-associated TCR beta chains appeared HLA-restricted, with HLA associations seemingly driven largely by CMV exposure. For the cohort, immune exposure information was limited to CMV serostatus. According to a later analysis, parvovirus B19, influenza, CMV and Epstein-Barr virus appeared linked to several top co-occurrence clusters. Because HLA typing was unavailable for some donors at each locus, only the typed subset was used in association tests. According to a later analysis, TCR association rates differed among HLA loci, with DRB1 alleles showing the most associated TCRs and HLA-C alleles showing the fewest. Strong co-occurrence of HLA alleles, especially DR and DQ, made assigning TCR associations to individual alleles difficult. A further reported finding was that TCR beta sequences accurately predicted the HLA-A and HLA-B alleles for most subjects in the first cohort.

Receptor amplification or capture employed the immunoSEQ multiplex PCR assay. For the multiplex PCR, a mixture combining 60 forward primers for TCR Vbeta segments and 13 reverse primers for TCR Jbeta segments was used. A multiplex PCR assay on genomic DNA amplified the CDR3 region of rearranged TCR beta genes. The Illumina HiSeq System was used to sequence the amplified TCR beta libraries as 87-base-pair reads. The study's own analysis went as follows. In a later analysis, approximately 74 million unique TCR beta chains were counted across the roughly 700 repertoires, and approximately 9.9 million of these chains were shared by at least two donors. Raw reads were error-corrected and collapsed into unique sequences with a nearest-neighbor algorithm that merged closely related sequences to remove PCR and sequencing errors. V, D and J gene segments were assigned by aligning CDR3 sequences to IMGT reference sequences. Each retained sequence needed at least a six-nucleotide match to both a V gene segment and a J gene segment. Rearrangements were classified as productive when the CDR3 lacked stop codons and remained in frame with V and J, and all other rearrangements were classified as non-productive. Following IMGT convention, CDR3 was defined as the stretch from the second conserved V-encoded cysteine up to the conserved J-encoded phenylalanine. The earlier analysis of roughly 590 of the donors excluded sequences that lacked an unambiguous match to a single V gene segment. An earlier analysis of several hundred of the donors called V segments functional above 56.7% productive rearrangements and segregating when the between-donor standard deviation exceeded 5%. A statistical classification framework was built for diagnosing cytomegalovirus status from the catalog of TCR beta chain sequences. In a later analysis, TCR nucleotide sequences were compared against IMGT/GENE-DB human TR gene sequences so that V and J genes could be assigned. In a later analysis, CDR3 sequences and most-parsimonious VDJ recombination scenarios were assigned using the TCRdist pipeline. A later analysis defined each TCR beta chain by its CDR3 amino acid sequence plus V-gene family, and excluded reads lacking a unique V-gene family. A later analysis removed 550 to 700 highly shared, low-generation-probability nucleotide sequences to deal with suspected cross-contamination and a sequencing artifact. In a later analysis, a clonal expansion index was calculated for each public chain from normalized within-repertoire ranks of inferred template counts. In a later analysis, generation probabilities were computed using a VDJ recombination model fitted to out-of-frame rearrangements, and the results were checked against IGoR. A later analysis scored TCR-TCR, TCR-HLA and TCR-CMV co-occurrence with hypergeometric tests, applying a repertoire-size bias correction to TCR pairs. False discovery rates were estimated in a later analysis by permuting HLA or CMV assignments 20 times. In a later analysis, co-occurring TCRs were grouped using DBSCAN, with TCRdist sequence similarity added in when clustering inside HLA-allele-positive subsets. Repertoires with fewer than 30,000 or more than 120,000 public chains were left out of co-occurrence clustering, as were about 5 repertoires with anomalous nucleotide sharing. TCRdb mirrors the immuneACCESS table, restricted to in-frame sequences. Some clones are absent from its copies; in checked studies, under half trace to an unresolved V gene, and the reason for the others is unknown. V and J calls plus clone size are reproduced from that table; the DNA served to infer D and trimming. This sample comprises roughly 160,000 clones, 73% of them detected only once. The biggest ten clones account for 5% to 5.5% of the sample.

The cohort comprised fewer than 700 healthy bone marrow donors. At the time of sampling, all cohort members were nominally healthy, though unrecorded immune exposures were likely present. The donor was CMV seropositive and belonged to the group of 250 to 350 seropositive cohort members. Each donor provided a peripheral blood sample, and peripheral blood mononuclear cells were used for TCR beta sequencing. Genomic DNA was extracted from the blood cell samples with the Qiagen DNeasy Blood Extraction Kit. This clone was detected only once. What antigen it recognizes has not been identified. No per-base quality is available; no much larger clone lies one base away. Based on the germline V gene (reference sequence), the CDR1 and CDR2 sequences are SEHNR and FQNEAQ. From cysteine to phenylalanine, the CDR3 is 15 amino acids long. The read is trimmed to its CDR3 DNA, 45 bases read in frame from base 1.

This chain is built from TRBV7-9 and TRBJ2-5; 8 central bases correspond to TRBD2. With the DNA end fitting TRBJ2-7 better, the J assignment may be wrong. The sequenced sample was PBMCs. This sequence was found in a young woman in good health and CMV-seropositive. The CDR3 corresponds to CASSLIGGGSYEQYF. The nucleotides read TGTGCCAGCAGCTTAATTGGCGGGGGGTCCTACGAGCAGTACTTC.